A single sample gave rise to the 21 T cell receptor beta chains below, sequenced in a study of T cells in Graves' hyperthyroidism and ophthalmopathy. Researchers amplified the TCR beta CDR3 regions from RNA transcripts. The HTBI set primed first-round TCR CDR3 RT-PCR. One entry per CDR3 protein results from TCRdb running MiXCR on the multiplex PCR reads. The table records hundreds of thousands of distinct CDR3 sequences, 13% of them present only once. Input material: blood. These receptors came from a woman aged 18-29 years with Graves' hyperthyroidism.

In the case of this clonotype: One end of the junction is discordant with germline, which a read error may explain. V and J are TRBV27 and TRBJ2-1; 10 positions match TRBD2. The CDR3 runs 15 residues. Germline assignment: CDR1 MNHEY and CDR2 SMNVEV (reference sequence). CDR3 DNA: TGTGCCAGCAGCTCCTCTAGCGGGAGTTTCAATGTGCAGTTCTTC. This gives the protein CASSSSSGSFNVQFF.

This clonotype was counted many times. This chain uses TRBV30 with TRBJ2-1, with D perhaps being TRBD1 or TRBD2 (5 bases each). The CDR3 covers 15 residues. The germline V and J ends were trimmed by 5 bases and 0 bases, with 14 bases remaining between them. Germline V CDR1 and CDR2: GTSNPN, SVGIG (reference sequence). CDR3 DNA: TGTGCCTGGTGGGACGGGCGGAGCTCCTACAATGAGCAGTTCTTC. This sequence encodes CAWWDGRSSYNEQFF. The full variable domain, completed using reference TRBV30 and TRBJ2-1, is SQTIHQWPATLVQPVGSPLSLECTVEGTSNPNLYWYRQAAGRGLQLLFYSVGIGQISSEVPQNLSASRPQDRQFILSSKKLLLSDSGFYLCAWWDGRSSYNEQFFGPGTRLTVL.

The CDR3 reads CSASSANTGFYGYTF. CDR3 DNA sequence: TGCAGTGCTAGTTCTGCCAATACAGGGTTCTATGGCTACACCTTC. The rearrangement joins TRBV20-1 to TRBJ1-2; a possible D gene is TRBD1 (6 bases). V lost 3 bases to trimming and J lost 4 bases, with 18 bases between them. This CDR3 has 15 amino acids. Per germline, CDR1 DFQATT and CDR2 SNEGSKA (reference sequence).

V usage is TRBV19 and J usage is TRBJ2-5; 7 bases align to TRBD1. This CDR3 comprises 14 residues. V lost 3 bases to trimming and J lost 2 bases; unmatched junction nucleotides: 3. Germline V gives CDR1 LNHDA, CDR2 SQIVND (reference sequence). This CDR3 reads CASSIGTDQETQYF. The CDR3 DNA reads as TGTGCCAGTAGTATTGGGACAGATCAAGAGACCCAGTACTTC.

This clonotype has a handful of counts. This sequence joins TRBV6-4 and TRBJ2-1; 7 bases line up with TRBD2. With V trimmed by 7 bases and J by 3 bases, 6 bases remained unmatched. This CDR3 has 14 residues. CDR1 and CDR2 from the germline V gene are MRHNA and SNTAGT. The CDR3 is CASKRDGSYNEQFF. CDR3 bases: TGTGCCAGCAAGCGGGACGGGAGCTACAATGAGCAGTTCTTC.

V usage is TRBV28 and J usage is TRBJ1-2, with 12 bases identical to TRBD1. CDR1 and CDR2 (germline): MDHEN, SYDVKM. This CDR3 has 16 amino acids. With 6 bases clipped from V and 7 bases from J, the junction kept 12 bases outside the gene matches. CDR3 bases: TGTGCCAGCAGACATGCCGGGACAGGGGGCGCCGGTGGCTACACCTTC. Protein sequence: CASRHAGTGGAGGYTF.

This clonotype appeared many times. V and J are TRBV28 and TRBJ2-7, with a possible D match to TRBD1 (5 bases). The CDR3 is made up of 12 amino acids. Germline CDR1 MDHEN, CDR2 SYDVKM. Deletions cut 6 bases from V and 4 bases from J, with 10 bases between. The CDR3 DNA sequence: TGTGCCAGCAGCTACCGACAGTACGAGCAGTACTTC. It is translated as CASSYRQYEQYF.

In this sample, this clonotype turned up many times. The rearrangement uses TRBV12-3 or TRBV12-4 and TRBJ1-2; D is uncertain. The V end was cut by 6 bases, the J end by 0 bases, with 5 bases between. The CDR3 loop spans 12 amino acids. Here the CDR3 DNA reads TGTGCCAGCAGCGGGGCTAACTATGGCTACACCTTC. Translated, it gives CASSGANYGYTF.

In DNA, the CDR3 is TGCAGCGCGGATGCGGAAGGGGTGGGCGAGCAGTACTTC. Encoded protein: CSADAEGVGEQYF. V is TRBV29-1 and J is TRBJ2-7, with D possibly matching TRBD1 (5 bases). Germline V gene data show CDR1 as SQVTM and CDR2 as ANQGSEA. Trimming took off 7 bases at V and 6 bases at J, with 19 bases between the two ends. The CDR3 has 13 residues.

This clonotype was found many times. The chain links TRBV28 to TRBJ1-1, with D hard to call. From germline, CDR1 is MDHEN and CDR2 SYDVKM. Trimming took off 6 bases at V and 0 bases at J, with 8 bases between the two ends. This CDR3 has 13 amino acids. The CDR3 DNA is TGTGCCAGCAGACCGATCGTGAACACTGAAGCTTTCTTT. It codes for CASRPIVNTEAFF.

This clonotype has ten or more counts. The chain is built from TRBV6-1 and TRBJ2-5; 11 bases align to TRBD2. Germline V CDR1 and CDR2: MNHNS, SASEGT. The CDR3 runs 17 residues. Trimming removed 7 bases from V and 0 bases from J; junction bases left unmatched: 10. CDR3 protein: CASTIPRGLADQETQYF. CDR3 DNA sequence: TGTGCCAGCACTATACCCCGGGGACTAGCGGACCAAGAGACCCAGTACTTC.

This clonotype was seen many times. This chain connects TRBV18 to TRBJ1-1; no firm D call. The V gene's germline CDR1 is KGHSH and CDR2 LQKENI. The CDR3 loop spans 15 amino acids. With 1 base removed from V and 1 base from J, the gap between germline ends came to 10 bases. CDR3 bases: TGTGCCAGCTCACCACTGATCACTGCGAACACTGAAGCTTTCTTT. Protein product: CASSPLITANTEAFF.

This clonotype was observed at least ten times. The chain recombines TRBV20-1 with TRBJ2-5; weak D call: TRBD2 (7 bases). CDR1 is DFQATT and CDR2 is SNEGSKA in the germline V gene (reference sequence). Trimming cost V 4 bases and J 5 bases, with 17 bases left between them. This CDR3 has 14 amino acids. The CDR3 sequence: CSATGGGPRETQYF. DNA of the CDR3: TGCAGTGCTACAGGCGGGGGCCCACGGGAGACCCAGTACTTC.

This clonotype showed up many times. V gene TRBV6-1 combines with J gene TRBJ1-4; D might be TRBD1 (5 bases). The CDR3 is made up of 13 amino acids. V lost 7 bases to trimming and J lost 7 bases, with 13 bases between them. From germline, CDR1 is MNHNS and CDR2 SASEGT. CDR3 DNA: TGTGCCAGCAAGACAGCAAGGGGTGAAAAACTGTTTTTT. Its protein is CASKTARGEKLFF.

The chain is built from TRBV14 and TRBJ2-1; 8 bases agree with TRBD2. Germline trimming cut 6 bases from V and 7 bases from J; bases unmatched to any gene: 11. There are 15 residues in the CDR3. The germline CDR1 and CDR2 sequences are SGHDN and FVKESK. CDR3 region: CASRPGGAGLNEQFF. The CDR3 DNA reads TGTGCCAGCAGACCCGGGGGGGCAGGTTTGAATGAGCAGTTCTTC.

This clonotype appeared a few times. This chain joins TRBV6-2 or TRBV6-3 and TRBJ1-2; D possibly corresponds to TRBD1 (6 bases). V lost 5 bases to trimming and J lost 8 bases, with 21 bases between them. The CDR3 has 15 amino acids. Germline CDR1 and CDR2: MNHEY and SVGEGT. The CDR3 DNA follows: TGTGCCAGCAGTAGACACTCCGACAGGATCCAGGGCTACACCTTC. Translated, it gives CASSRHSDRIQGYTF.

This clonotype was counted a few times. The V gene is TRBV5-4, the J gene TRBJ1-2; tentative D call: TRBD1 (5 bases). This CDR3 region has 15 residues. The V and J ends lost 0 bases and 6 bases respectively, with 15 bases between them. Germline V gives CDR1 SGHNT, CDR2 YYREEE (reference sequence). The CDR3 spells CASSLAPHGTDGYTF. CDR3 nucleotides: TGTGCCAGCAGCTTGGCCCCACATGGGACCGATGGCTACACCTTC.

This clonotype was recorded at least ten times. V is TRBV5-6 and J is TRBJ2-7; weak D call: TRBD2 (5 bases). Deletions cut 4 bases from V and 3 bases from J, with 17 bases between. Germline V CDR1 and CDR2: SGHDT, YYEEEE. This CDR3 comprises 15 residues. CDR3 residues: CASSRVAAGGYEQYF. The CDR3 region has the DNA TGTGCCAGCAGCCGCGTTGCGGCAGGAGGCTACGAGCAGTACTTC.

This clonotype was detected many times. This chain uses TRBV11-3 with TRBJ2-1; no definite D call. V lost 0 bases to trimming and J lost 3 bases, with 9 bases between them. Germline V lookup: CDR1 SGHNT, CDR2 YENEEA. The CDR3 totals 15 residues. CDR3: CASSLDRNGYNEQFF. CDR3 nucleotide sequence: TGTGCCAGCAGCTTAGATCGGAACGGCTACAATGAGCAGTTCTTC.

The chain carries TRBV2 and TRBJ2-1; 13 bases match TRBD2. The germline CDR1 and CDR2 sequences are SNHLY and FYNNEI. The CDR3 is 16 residues long. Trimming took 7 bases from V and 2 from J; bases not matched to a gene: 5. CDR3 region: CASMRTSGSPYNEQFF. The CDR3 DNA reads TGTGCCAGCATGCGGACTAGCGGGAGTCCCTACAATGAGCAGTTCTTC. The whole variable domain, filled in from reference TRBV2 and TRBJ2-1, reads EPEVTQTPSHQVTQMGQEVILRCVPISNHLYFYWYRQILGQKVEFLVSFYNNEISEKSEIFDDQFSVERPDGSNFTLKIRSTKLEDSAMYFCASMRTSGSPYNEQFFGPGTRLTVL.

This clonotype came up a few times. V usage is TRBV20-1 and J usage is TRBJ2-3, with D perhaps matching TRBD2 (5 bases). V lost 3 bases and J 6 bases, leaving 10 bases between the germline ends. Germline loops: CDR1 DFQATT, CDR2 SNEGSKA (reference sequence). The CDR3 has 12 amino acids. CDR3 bases: TGCAGTGCTAGTCTATCGGGGGATACGCAGTATTTT. The encoded protein is CSASLSGDTQYF.